Shown below are 15 T cell receptor beta chains from a single sample sequenced in a study of shared clonotypes between healthy human individuals. The naive CD8 fraction comprised CD45RO-negative cells positively selected for CCR7 and excluded terminally differentiated effector memory CD45RA+ cells. The table came from immunoSEQ multiplex PCR; TCRdb's copy has only in-frame clones and leaves some out. The sample yields about 1,800,000 clones, roughly 95% seen once. The sample taken for sequencing was naive CD8+ T cells sorted from blood. The receptor set was obtained from a man between 18 and 29 years old in good health.

The chain carries TRBV20-1 and TRBJ1-2; D is ambiguous. CDR1 and CDR2 from the germline V gene are DFQATT and SNEGSKA (reference sequence). The CDR3 is 10 amino acids. The ends were cut back, 2 bases at V and 14 bases at J, with 12 bases in the middle. The CDR3 region has the DNA TGCAGTGCTAGAAAGGCCGTGAGTACCTTC. Its protein product is CSARKAVSTF.

The chain couples TRBV6-5 to TRBJ1-5, with D tentatively TRBD1 (6 bases). V gave up 5 bases and J gave up 3 bases, with 11 bases separating them. Germline CDR1 MNHEY, CDR2 SVGAGI. The CDR3 length is 14 residues. Here the CDR3 reads CASSPDSFNQPQHF. In nucleotides, the CDR3 is TGTGCCAGCAGTCCGGACAGCTTCAATCAGCCCCAGCATTTT.

The chain combines TRBV5-6 with TRBJ2-1, with 13 bases identical to TRBD2. The germline CDR1 and CDR2 sequences are SGHDT and YYEEEE. CDR3 length: 18 residues. V shed 0 bases, J shed 0 bases, and the junction held 3 bases outside the gene matches. CDR3 loop: CASSLAGLAGSSYNEQFF. The CDR3, as DNA: TGTGCCAGCAGCTTGGCGGGACTAGCGGGAAGCTCCTACAATGAGCAGTTCTTC.

The chain recombines TRBV27 with TRBJ2-7; no clear D gene. Trimming pared 6 bases from V and 5 bases from J, leaving 20 bases between. The CDR3 loop spans 15 amino acids. Germline CDR1 and CDR2: MNHEY and SMNVEV (reference sequence). The CDR3 loop is CASSHVVSPGDEQYF. DNA for the CDR3: TGTGCCAGCAGCCACGTCGTCTCACCTGGGGACGAGCAGTACTTC.

The chain uses TRBV5-1 and TRBJ1-1; possible D gene TRBD1, 5 bases. Germline V gives CDR1 SGHRS, CDR2 YFSETQ. The CDR3 runs to 15 residues. V lost 2 bases to trimming and J lost 0 bases, with 11 bases between them. CDR3 region: CASSFGRAMNTEAFF. The CDR3 DNA reads as TGCGCCAGCAGCTTCGGCAGGGCTATGAACACTGAAGCTTTCTTT.

This chain joins TRBV19 and TRBJ2-1; TRBD2 agrees at 8 bases. V was pared by 5 bases and J by 5 bases, with 8 bases of the junction left unmatched. The germline V gene encodes CDR1 LNHDA and CDR2 SQIVND (reference sequence). This CDR3 is 15 amino acids long. This CDR3 is CASSPIAGSHNEQFF. The CDR3 DNA reads TGTGCCAGTAGTCCAATAGCGGGATCCCACAATGAGCAGTTCTTC.

The chain links TRBV9 to TRBJ2-1; a weak D match, TRBD2 (5 bases). Germline CDR1 is SGDLS and CDR2 is YYNGEE. Trimming took off 0 bases at V and 4 bases at J, with 17 bases between the two ends. The CDR3 is 17 residues long. CDR3 DNA sequence: TGTGCCAGCAGCGTAGGGGTTCGTCTAGCTGTTTACAATGAGCAGTTCTTC. It translates to CASSVGVRLAVYNEQFF.

This clone was observed once. This chain joins TRBV10-3 and TRBJ2-3; possible D gene TRBD2, 5 bases. The CDR3 runs to 15 residues. V was shortened by 4 bases and J by 2 bases, with 13 bases between the two germline ends. Per germline, CDR1 ENHRY and CDR2 SYGVKD. CDR3 sequence: CAISVERTNTDTQYF. CDR3 DNA: TGTGCCATCAGTGTCGAGCGGACGAACACAGATACGCAGTATTTT.

Points on this clone: Distinct nucleotide sequences in the sample also encode this CDR3. The chain has TRBV2 and TRBJ2-7, with 9 bases identical to TRBD1. V lost 6 bases and J lost 7; bases outside the gene matches: 10. The length of the CDR3 is 14 residues. Looked up from germline, CDR1 is SNHLY and CDR2 is FYNNEI. CDR3 bases: TGTGCCAGCAGCGCGGGACAGGGAGTAGGGGAGCAGTACTTC. This codes for CASSAGQGVGEQYF.

This chain joins TRBV5-1 and TRBJ2-1, with TRBD2 matching 7 bases. Germline CDR1 is SGHRS and CDR2 is YFSETQ. The length of the CDR3 is 16 residues. The trim removed 5 bases at V and 0 bases at J, leaving 8 bases unmatched. In DNA, the CDR3 is TGCGCCAGCAGTCTGGAGCGGGATTACTCCTACAATGAGCAGTTCTTC. This codes for CASSLERDYSYNEQFF.

J is TRBJ2-7 and V is TRBV7-9; 11 nucleotides match TRBD2. This CDR3 has 15 residues. V trimming: 4 bases; J trimming: 5 bases; junction bases outside the gene matches: 7. The V gene's germline CDR1 is SEHNR and CDR2 FQNEAQ (reference sequence). Here the CDR3 reads CASSSATSGIDEQYF. The CDR3 bases are TGTGCCAGCAGCTCCGCGACTAGCGGGATCGACGAGCAGTACTTC.

The chain employs TRBV14 and TRBJ1-6; D gene ambiguous. Germline V gene lookup returns CDR1 SGHDN and CDR2 FVKESK. Trimming removed 7 bases at V and 8 bases at J, with 15 bases between. The CDR3 has 14 amino acids. CDR3 coding DNA: TGTGCCAGCACCGCATGGGGTTCTGATTCACCCCTCCACTTT. This encodes CASTAWGSDSPLHF. Looking up the rest from reference TRBV14 and TRBJ1-6 gives the full variable domain: EAGVTQFPSHSVIEKGQTVTLRCDPISGHDNLYWYRRVMGKEIKFLLHFVKESKQDESGMPNNRFLAERTGGTYSTLKVQPAELEDSGVYFCASTAWGSDSPLHFGNGTRLTVT.

The chain joins TRBV4-1 to TRBJ2-7; maybe TRBD2 (6 bases). Germline V CDR1 and CDR2: MGHRA, YSYEKL. Trimming took 4 bases from V and 4 from J, leaving 17 bases between them. This CDR3 comprises 15 residues. Here the CDR3 DNA reads TGCGCCAGCAGCCCATCGGGACTGATTATATACGAGCAGTACTTC. Translation: CASSPSGLIIYEQYF.

Comment on this clone: The same CDR3 can be traced to other DNA sequences in this sample. V usage is TRBV30 and J usage is TRBJ1-1; no firm D call. This CDR3 contains 13 residues. V was shortened by 1 base and J by 1 base, with 7 bases between the two germline ends. The germline CDR1 and CDR2 sequences are GTSNPN and SVGIG (reference sequence). DNA of the CDR3: TGTGCCTGGAGTGAGGGAGGGAACACTGAAGCTTTCTTT. It translates to CAWSEGGNTEAFF. Complete variable domain (other parts from reference TRBV30 and TRBJ1-1): SQTIHQWPATLVQPVGSPLSLECTVEGTSNPNLYWYRQAAGRGLQLLFYSVGIGQISSEVPQNLSASRPQDRQFILSSKKLLLSDSGFYLCAWSEGGNTEAFFGQGTRLTVV.

The genes are TRBV4-3 and TRBJ1-1; D call uncertain. Trimming shortened V by 4 bases and J by 8 bases, and 11 bases separated the two germline ends. Germline V gives CDR1 LGHNA, CDR2 YSLEER. The CDR3 is 12 residues long. The CDR3 nucleotides are TGCGCCAGCAGCCTGAGGGTTGGGGAAGCTTTCTTT. Protein product: CASSLRVGEAFF.